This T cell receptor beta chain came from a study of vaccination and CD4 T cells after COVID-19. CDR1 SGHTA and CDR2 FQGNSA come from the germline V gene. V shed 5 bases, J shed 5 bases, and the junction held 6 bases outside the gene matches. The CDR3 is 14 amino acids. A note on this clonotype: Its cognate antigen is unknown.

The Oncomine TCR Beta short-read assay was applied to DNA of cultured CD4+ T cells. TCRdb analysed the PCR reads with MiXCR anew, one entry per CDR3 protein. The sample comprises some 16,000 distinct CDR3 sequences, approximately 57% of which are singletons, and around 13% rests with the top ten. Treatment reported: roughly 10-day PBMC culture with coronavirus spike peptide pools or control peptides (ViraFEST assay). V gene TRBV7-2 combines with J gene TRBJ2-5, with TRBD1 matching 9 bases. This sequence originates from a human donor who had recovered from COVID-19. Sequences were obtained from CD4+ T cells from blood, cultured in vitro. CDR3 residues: CASSMGQGGETQYF. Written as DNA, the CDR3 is TGTGCCAGCAGCATGGGACAGGGTGGGGAGACCCAGTACTTC.